This TCR beta chain was found in a study of glioma-infiltrating T cells after dendritic cell vaccination. The germline CDR1 and CDR2 sequences are MNHEY and SVGAGI. This CDR3 contains 14 residues. The junction had 7 bases not matched to a gene; V was cut back by 6 bases and J by 6 bases. Profiling relied on immunoSEQ multiplex PCR, and the TCRdb table lists in-frame clones only, not all of them. The data contain 55,000 to 70,000 clones, around 86% of them singletons. The chain joins TRBV6-5 to TRBJ2-2, with 7 positions matching TRBD1. Sequenced material: blood, taken before dendritic cell vaccination. The source of this sequence is a human donor with glioblastoma. CDR3 bases: TGTGCCAGCAGCCCACCCGGGACAGCCGGGGAGCTGTTTTTT. Translation: CASSPPGTAGELFF.